This passage covers 27 T cell receptor beta chains from one sample sequenced in a study of shared clonotypes between healthy human individuals. Repertoires were generated with immunoSEQ multiplex PCR, while TCRdb's copy carries only in-frame clones and drops some. This sample yields approximately 1,000,000 clones, of which more than 75% are seen a single time; under 0.65% belongs to the top ten. Sequenced material: memory CD4+ T cells from PBMCs. The subset is: CD45RA-negative fraction. The receptors stem from a man between 18 and 35 years old in good health. Some clones in this sample may be carry-over from other donors' samples.

This clone has more than one count but fewer than ten. The chain employs TRBV18 and TRBJ2-2, with 14 bases lining up with TRBD2. This CDR3 contains 17 residues. The J segment lost 5 bases and the V segment lost 2 bases, leaving 4 bases of the junction unmatched. The germline gives CDR1 KGHSH, CDR2 LQKENI. The CDR3 sequence is CASSPGTSGRRTGELFF. CDR3 sequence (DNA): TGTGCCAGCTCACCAGGGACTAGCGGGAGAAGGACCGGGGAGCTGTTTTTT. The full variable domain, rest sourced from reference TRBV18 and TRBJ2-2, is NAGVMQNPRHLVRRRGQEARLRCSPMKGHSHVYWYRQLPEEGLKFMVYLQKENIIDESGMPKERFSAEFPKEGPSILRIQQVVRGDSAAYFCASSPGTSGRRTGELFFGEGSRLTVL.

This clone was seen only a few times. The rearrangement joins TRBV19 to TRBJ1-4; 9 nucleotides line up with TRBD1. J lost 8 bases, V lost 6 bases, and 7 bases had no gene match. Germline CDR1 and CDR2: LNHDA and SQIVND (reference sequence). This CDR3 comprises 14 residues. The CDR3 DNA follows: TGTGCCAGTAGCCTCGACAGGGGGAGCGAAAAACTGTTTTTT. The encoded protein is CASSLDRGSEKLFF.

This chain connects TRBV2 to TRBJ2-7; 15 bases are shared with TRBD2. With 6 bases clipped from V and 9 bases from J, the junction kept 9 bases outside the gene matches. Germline assignment: CDR1 SNHLY and CDR2 FYNNEI. The CDR3 sequence is 15 residues long. The CDR3 sequence is CASSAGLAGGRGQYF. The CDR3 DNA sequence: TGTGCCAGCAGCGCGGGACTAGCGGGAGGCCGGGGGCAGTACTTC.

The J gene is TRBJ2-4, the V gene TRBV28; TRBD1 is a possible D gene (6 bases). CDR1 and CDR2 (germline): MDHEN, SYDVKM. Trimming stripped 5 bases from V and 2 bases from J, with 10 bases between. The CDR3 contains 14 residues. DNA of the CDR3: TGTGCCAGCAGTCCAGGGGAAACCAAAAACATTCAGTACTTC. Its protein is CASSPGETKNIQYF.

This chain connects TRBV5-3 to TRBJ2-7; 10 bases map to TRBD2. TRBV5-3 is designated an ORF whose function remains uncertain. Trimming at V came to 5 bases and at J to 2 bases, leaving 16 bases not matched to a gene. The CDR3 covers 18 residues. CDR3 loop: CARSYLTLEREGPYEQYF. The CDR3 DNA sequence: TGTGCCAGAAGTTACCTAACCCTTGAGCGGGAGGGCCCCTACGAGCAGTACTTC.

The chain employs TRBV29-1 and TRBJ2-5; TRBD2 aligns across 7 bases. Matching the DNA end better, TRBJ2-7 makes the J call doubtful. The CDR3 extends over 14 amino acids. Per the germline V gene, CDR1 is SQVTM and CDR2 is ANQGSEA. Here the CDR3 DNA reads TGCAGCGTTGCTTGGGGGGGGTTCTGGTACGAGCAGTACTTC. This sequence encodes CSVAWGGFWYEQYF.

This chain joins TRBV7-2 and TRBJ2-2; the D is unclear. Per the germline V gene, CDR1 is SGHTA and CDR2 is FQGNSA. V shed 3 bases and J shed 7 bases, with 6 bases lying between them. The CDR3 runs to 12 residues. The CDR3 DNA sequence: TGTGCCAGCAGCTTCTACAGCGGGGAGCTGTTTTTT. Translated, it gives CASSFYSGELFF.

Ten or more counts support this clone. CDR3 loop: CASSAQGAEETQYF. CDR3 in DNA: TGTGCCAGCAGCGCACAGGGAGCCGAGGAGACCCAGTACTTC. The J gene is TRBJ2-5, the V gene TRBV5-4; the D gene is possibly TRBD1 (6 bases). The CDR3 extends over 14 amino acids. In germline, CDR1 is SGHNT, CDR2 YYREEE (reference sequence). V was trimmed by 4 bases and J by 5 bases, leaving 15 bases between them.

The chain is built from TRBV5-4 and TRBJ1-3; D is uncertain. Germline V gene lookup returns CDR1 SGHNT and CDR2 YYREEE (reference sequence). The V end lost 0 bases, the J end lost 0 bases, and 7 bases lay between the germline ends. The CDR3 spans 15 residues. The CDR3: CASSLEGSSGNTIYF. Here the CDR3 DNA reads TGTGCCAGCAGCTTGGAAGGAAGCTCTGGAAACACCATATATTTT.

The rearrangement joins TRBV28 to TRBJ2-1; 10 positions match TRBD2. The germline gives CDR1 MDHEN, CDR2 SYDVKM. J lost 4 bases, V lost 5 bases, and 5 bases had no gene match. This CDR3 contains 15 residues. The CDR3 DNA follows: TGTGCCAGCAGTGCTCCAGCGGGAGGGTACAATGAGCAGTTCTTC. Translated, it gives CASSAPAGGYNEQFF.

The sample holds one count of this clone. The CDR3 region has the DNA TGCGCCAGCAGCTCGACTAGGCCTCCCTCCGAGCAGTACTTC. It translates to CASSSTRPPSEQYF. The chain joins TRBV5-1 to TRBJ2-7; weak D call: TRBD2 (6 bases). In germline, CDR1 is SGHRS, CDR2 YFSETQ. This CDR3 region has 14 residues. Trimming removed 3 bases at V and 6 bases at J, with 16 bases between.

The CDR3 coding sequence is TGTGCCAGCAGCGTATCCTACCCCCAGGGGAACACCGGGGAGCTGTTTTTT. Residues: CASSVSYPQGNTGELFF. V gene TRBV9 combines with J gene TRBJ2-2, with D possibly matching TRBD1 (5 bases). The CDR3 sequence is 17 residues long. The germline V gene has CDR1 SGDLS and CDR2 YYNGEE. V shed 1 base and J shed 1 base, with 14 bases lying between them.

The chain is built from TRBV5-1 and TRBJ2-2; D remains unclear. Trimming removed 8 bases from V and 3 bases from J, with 11 bases in between. This CDR3 has 13 residues. The V gene's germline CDR1 is SGHRS and CDR2 YFSETQ. The DNA of the CDR3 is TGCGCCAGTAATAGTCGGTACACCGGGGAGCTGTTTTTT. Protein sequence: CASNSRYTGELFF.

This clone appeared a few times. The V and J genes are TRBV5-6 and TRBJ2-3; 15 nucleotides line up with TRBD2. CDR1 is SGHDT, CDR2 YYEEEE, per germline. The junction had 4 bases not matched to a gene; V was cut back by 2 bases and J by 6 bases. The CDR3 spans 16 residues. As DNA, the CDR3 is TGTGCCAGCAGCTTCGGACTAGCGGGAGGGCCGGATACGCAGTATTTT. Encoded protein: CASSFGLAGGPDTQYF.

Note on this clone: One end of the junction is discordant with germline, which a read error may explain. CDR3 protein: CASSLGKQAALF. CDR3 coding DNA: TGTGCCAGCAGCTTAGGTAAACAGGCGGCCCTCTTC. The chain employs TRBV7-9 and TRBJ1-2, with a tentative D call TRBD1 (5 bases). This CDR3 is 12 amino acids long. Germline CDR1 SEHNR, CDR2 FQNEAQ (reference sequence).

The J gene is TRBJ2-2, the V gene TRBV10-1, with a weak D call TRBD1 (5 bases). There are 13 residues in the CDR3. CDR1 is WNHNN, CDR2 SYGVQD, per germline (reference sequence). The germline V and J ends were trimmed by 6 bases and 1 base, with 6 bases remaining between them. CDR3 in amino acids: CASRQENTGELFF. The CDR3 bases are TGCGCCAGCAGACAGGAGAACACCGGGGAGCTGTTTTTT.

This clone has a single count. The chain has TRBV27 and TRBJ2-1; 11 bases align to TRBD2. The ends lost 3 bases at V and 8 bases at J; junction bases unmatched: 6. Germline-derived CDR1 and CDR2 are MNHEY and SMNVEV (reference sequence). The CDR3 has 15 residues. CDR3 amino acids: CASSLGLAEGYEQFF. In nucleotides, the CDR3 is TGTGCCAGCAGTTTGGGACTAGCGGAAGGATATGAGCAGTTCTTC.

The rearrangement links TRBV25-1 to TRBJ1-3, with D uncertain. V lost 8 bases, J lost 0 bases, and 8 bases lay in between. This CDR3 has 13 residues. The germline V gene encodes CDR1 MGHDK and CDR2 SYGVNS. For the CDR3, the DNA is TGTGCCAGCGCCGTGATCTCTGGAAACACCATATATTTT. Its translation is CASAVISGNTIYF. The variable domain in full, with the rest retrieved from reference TRBV25-1 and TRBJ1-3, is EADIYQTPRYLVIGTGKKITLECSQTMGHDKMYWYQQDPGMELHLIHYSYGVNSTEKGDLSSESTVSRIRTEHFPLTLESARPSHTSQYLCASAVISGNTIYFGEGSWLTVV.

The rearrangement uses TRBV19 and TRBJ2-1; 7 nucleotides agree with TRBD1. CDR1 and CDR2 (germline): LNHDA, SQIVND (reference sequence). The CDR3 contains 13 residues. J lost 10 bases, V lost 2 bases, and 5 bases had no gene match. The CDR3 reads CASSISADREQFF. The DNA for the CDR3 is TGTGCCAGTAGTATATCCGCGGACAGGGAGCAGTTCTTC.

V gene TRBV28 combines with J gene TRBJ1-2; D perhaps matches TRBD1 (6 bases). The V gene's germline CDR1 is MDHEN and CDR2 SYDVKM. The CDR3 totals 12 residues. The germline V and J ends were trimmed by 8 bases and 4 bases, with 11 bases remaining between them. CDR3 DNA sequence: TGTGCCAGCCAGGGGCCTGCCTATGGCTACACCTTC. It translates to CASQGPAYGYTF.

The J gene is TRBJ1-3, the V gene TRBV6-1; D gene uncertain. Germline V gene lookup returns CDR1 MNHNS and CDR2 SASEGT. V gave up 6 bases and J gave up 4 bases, with 16 bases separating them. The CDR3 is 15 amino acids. The CDR3 reads CASRAGGSGGNTIYF. The CDR3 region has the DNA TGTGCCAGCAGAGCAGGAGGGTCGGGCGGAAACACCATATATTTT.

This chain links TRBV9 with TRBJ2-3, with D possibly being TRBD2 (5 bases). The CDR3 is 12 amino acids. V dropped 3 bases and J dropped 7 bases, with 9 bases sitting between them. Germline V gene data show CDR1 as SGDLS and CDR2 as YYNGEE. The CDR3 region is CASSAEANTQYF. In DNA, the CDR3 is TGTGCCAGCAGCGCGGAGGCTAATACGCAGTATTTT. The full variable domain, in which reference TRBV9 and TRBJ2-3 provide the parts outside the CDR3, is DSGVTQTPKHLITATGQRVTLRCSPRSGDLSVYWYQQSLDQGLQFLIQYYNGEERAKGNILERFSAQQFPDLHSELNLSSLELGDSALYFCASSAEANTQYFGPGTRLTVL.

A few counts support this clone. The chain recombines TRBV10-3 with TRBJ1-1; TRBD1 might be the D (6 bases). The CDR3 consists of 13 residues. Per germline, CDR1 ENHRY and CDR2 SYGVKD. V lost 11 bases and J 1 base, leaving 14 bases between the germline ends. The CDR3 sequence: CASLDSKNTEAFF. The CDR3 DNA follows: TGTGCCTCCCTGGACAGCAAGAACACTGAAGCTTTCTTT.

This clone was observed a handful of times. The chain links TRBV11-1 to TRBJ1-2, with a tentative D call TRBD1 (6 bases). V gave up 5 bases and J gave up 7 bases, with 14 bases separating them. Germline V gene data show CDR1 as SGHAT and CDR2 as FQDESV (reference sequence). The CDR3 consists of 13 residues. Written as DNA, the CDR3 is TGTGCCAGCAGCCCCAGACCGGGGGCTGGCTACACCTTC. Residues: CASSPRPGAGYTF.

The genes are TRBV5-1 and TRBJ1-1; D not resolved. The CDR3 is 13 amino acids. The germline V and J ends were trimmed by 3 bases and 6 bases, with 12 bases remaining between them. Germline V gene lookup returns CDR1 SGHRS and CDR2 YFSETQ. The CDR3 DNA reads TGCGCCAGCAGCTCGACTGTGGGCGCTGAAGCTTTCTTT. Translation: CASSSTVGAEAFF.

The V and J genes are TRBV10-3 and TRBJ1-4; D uncertain. The CDR3 contains 16 residues. Trimming pared 6 bases from V and 4 bases from J, leaving 18 bases between. Per germline, CDR1 ENHRY and CDR2 SYGVKD. As DNA, the CDR3 is TGTGCCATCAGCCCCAGTGTTGGGCAGTTTAATGAAAAACTGTTTTTT. It specifies CAISPSVGQFNEKLFF.

This sequence joins TRBV30 and TRBJ1-2; 9 nucleotides match TRBD1. The V segment lost 1 base and the J segment 1 base; nucleotides outside the gene matches: 13. The CDR3 contains 18 residues. Germline CDR1 GTSNPN, CDR2 SVGIG (reference sequence). This CDR3 is CAWSDGGQGQGFNYGYTF. In DNA, the CDR3 is TGTGCCTGGAGTGACGGGGGACAGGGACAGGGTTTTAACTATGGCTACACCTTC.